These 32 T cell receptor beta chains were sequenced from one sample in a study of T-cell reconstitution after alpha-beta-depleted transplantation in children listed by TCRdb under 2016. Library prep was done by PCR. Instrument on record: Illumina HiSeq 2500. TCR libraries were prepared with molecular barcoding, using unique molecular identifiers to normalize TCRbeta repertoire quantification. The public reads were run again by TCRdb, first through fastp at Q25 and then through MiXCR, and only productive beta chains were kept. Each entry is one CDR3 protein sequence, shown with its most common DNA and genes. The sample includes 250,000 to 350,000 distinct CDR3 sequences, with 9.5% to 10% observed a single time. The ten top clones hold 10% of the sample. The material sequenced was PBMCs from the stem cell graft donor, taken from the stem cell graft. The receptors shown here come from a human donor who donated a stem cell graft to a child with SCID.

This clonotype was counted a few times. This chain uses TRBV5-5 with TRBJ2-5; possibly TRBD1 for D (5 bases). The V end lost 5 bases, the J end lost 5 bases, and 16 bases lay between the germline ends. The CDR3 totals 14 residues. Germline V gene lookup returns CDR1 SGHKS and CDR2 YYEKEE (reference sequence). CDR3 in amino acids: CASRDLRAKETQYF. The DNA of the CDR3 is TGTGCCAGCAGAGACCTCAGGGCCAAGGAGACCCAGTACTTC.

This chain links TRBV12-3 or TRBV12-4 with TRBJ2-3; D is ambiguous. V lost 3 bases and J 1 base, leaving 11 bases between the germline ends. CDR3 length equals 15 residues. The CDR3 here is CASSFPTWGTDTQYF. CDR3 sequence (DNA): TGTGCCAGCAGTTTCCCGACTTGGGGCACAGATACGCAGTATTTT.

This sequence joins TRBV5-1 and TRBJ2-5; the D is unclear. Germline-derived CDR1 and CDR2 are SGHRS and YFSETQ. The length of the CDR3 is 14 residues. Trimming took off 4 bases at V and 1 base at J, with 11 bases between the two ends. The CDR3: CASSQKTGQETQYF. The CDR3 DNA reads TGCGCCAGCAGCCAAAAAACGGGCCAAGAGACCCAGTACTTC.

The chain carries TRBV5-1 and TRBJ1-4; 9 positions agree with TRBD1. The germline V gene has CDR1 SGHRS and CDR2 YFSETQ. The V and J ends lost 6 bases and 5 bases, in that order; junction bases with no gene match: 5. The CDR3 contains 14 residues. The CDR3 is CASNSGTGNEKLFF. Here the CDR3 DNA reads TGCGCCAGCAACTCCGGGACAGGGAATGAAAAACTGTTTTTT.

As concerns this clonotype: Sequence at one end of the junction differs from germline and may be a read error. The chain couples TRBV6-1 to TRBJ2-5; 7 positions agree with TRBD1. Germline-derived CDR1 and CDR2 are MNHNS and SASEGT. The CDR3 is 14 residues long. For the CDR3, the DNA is TGTGCCAGCAGGAAGGGACAGCTTCAAGCGACCCAGTACTTC. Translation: CASRKGQLQATQYF.

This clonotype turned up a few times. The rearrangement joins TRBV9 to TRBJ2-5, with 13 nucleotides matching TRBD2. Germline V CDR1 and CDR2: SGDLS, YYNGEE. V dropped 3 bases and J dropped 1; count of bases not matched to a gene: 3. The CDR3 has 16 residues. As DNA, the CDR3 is TGTGCCAGCAGCGGCCGGACTAGCGGGGGCCAAGAGACCCAGTACTTC. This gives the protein CASSGRTSGGQETQYF.

The CDR3: CASSLWQGRGYEQYF. Here the CDR3 DNA reads TGTGCCAGCAGCTTATGGCAGGGAAGAGGCTACGAGCAGTACTTC. The gene calls are TRBV11-2 and TRBJ2-7; D is possibly TRBD1 (5 bases). Germline CDR1 is SGHAT and CDR2 is FQNNGV. The length of the CDR3 is 15 residues. V was trimmed by 2 bases and J by 3 bases, leaving 14 bases between them.

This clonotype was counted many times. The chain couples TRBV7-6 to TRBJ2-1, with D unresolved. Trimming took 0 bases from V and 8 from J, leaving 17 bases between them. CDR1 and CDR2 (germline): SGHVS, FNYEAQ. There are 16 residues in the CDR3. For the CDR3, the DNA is TGTGCCAGCAGCTTAGCTGGAGACGGGCCTATGTATGAGCAGTTCTTC. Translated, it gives CASSLAGDGPMYEQFF.

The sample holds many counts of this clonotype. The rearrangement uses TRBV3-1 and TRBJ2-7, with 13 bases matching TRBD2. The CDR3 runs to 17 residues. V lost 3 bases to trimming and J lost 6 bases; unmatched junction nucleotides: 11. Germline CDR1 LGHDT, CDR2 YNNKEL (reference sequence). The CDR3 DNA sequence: TGTGCCAGCAGCCATCTGCCAGGGACTAGCGGGGTCGGCGAGCAGTACTTC. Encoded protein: CASSHLPGTSGVGEQYF.

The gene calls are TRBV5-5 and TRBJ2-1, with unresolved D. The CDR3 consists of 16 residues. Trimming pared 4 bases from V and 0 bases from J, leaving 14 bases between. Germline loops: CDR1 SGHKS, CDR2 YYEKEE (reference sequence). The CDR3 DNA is TGTGCCAGCAGCACAGCGACCGTACGCTCCTACAATGAGCAGTTCTTC. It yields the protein CASSTATVRSYNEQFF. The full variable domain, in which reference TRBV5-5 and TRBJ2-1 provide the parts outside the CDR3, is DAGVTQSPTHLIKTRGQQVTLRCSPISGHKSVSWYQQVLGQGPQFIFQYYEKEERGRGNFPDRFSARQFPNYSSELNVNALLLGDSALYLCASSTATVRSYNEQFFGPGTRLTVL.

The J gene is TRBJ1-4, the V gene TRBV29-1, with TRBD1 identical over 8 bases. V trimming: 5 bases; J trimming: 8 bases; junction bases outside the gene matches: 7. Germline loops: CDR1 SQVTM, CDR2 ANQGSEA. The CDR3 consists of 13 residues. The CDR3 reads CSVTGTGPEKLFF. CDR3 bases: TGCAGCGTTACCGGGACAGGTCCCGAAAAACTGTTTTTT.

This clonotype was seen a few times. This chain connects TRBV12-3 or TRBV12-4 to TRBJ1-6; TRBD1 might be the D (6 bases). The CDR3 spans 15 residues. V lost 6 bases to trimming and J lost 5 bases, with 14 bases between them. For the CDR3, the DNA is TGTGCCAGCAGAAGGAACGGACAGAATAATTCACCCCTCCACTTT. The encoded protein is CASRRNGQNNSPLHF.

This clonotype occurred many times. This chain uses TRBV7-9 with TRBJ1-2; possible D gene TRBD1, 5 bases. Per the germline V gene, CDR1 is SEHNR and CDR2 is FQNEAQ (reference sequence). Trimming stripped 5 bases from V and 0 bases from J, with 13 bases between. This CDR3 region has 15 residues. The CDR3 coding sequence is TGTGCCAGCAGCCCCCGGGACGGCGCTAACTATGGCTACACCTTC. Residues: CASSPRDGANYGYTF.

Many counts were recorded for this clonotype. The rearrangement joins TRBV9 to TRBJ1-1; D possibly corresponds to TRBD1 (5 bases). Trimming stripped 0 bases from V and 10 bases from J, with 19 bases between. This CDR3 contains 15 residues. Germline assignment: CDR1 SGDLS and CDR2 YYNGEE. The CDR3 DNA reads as TGTGCCAGCAGCGTAGCCGCCCAGGGACCGGAGGGAGCTTTCTTT. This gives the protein CASSVAAQGPEGAFF.

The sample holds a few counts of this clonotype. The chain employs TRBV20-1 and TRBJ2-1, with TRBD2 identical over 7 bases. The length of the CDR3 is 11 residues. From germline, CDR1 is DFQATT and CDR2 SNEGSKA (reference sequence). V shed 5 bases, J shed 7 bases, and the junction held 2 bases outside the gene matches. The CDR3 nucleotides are TGCAGTGCTTGGACTAGGAATGAGCAGTTCTTC. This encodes CSAWTRNEQFF.

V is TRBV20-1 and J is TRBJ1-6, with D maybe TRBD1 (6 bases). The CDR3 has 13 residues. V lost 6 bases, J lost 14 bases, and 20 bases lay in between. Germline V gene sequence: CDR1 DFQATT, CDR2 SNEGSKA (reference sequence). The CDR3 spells CSALGGHSSSLHF. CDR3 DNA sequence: TGCAGTGCCCTGGGGGGACATTCTTCTTCCCTCCACTTT.

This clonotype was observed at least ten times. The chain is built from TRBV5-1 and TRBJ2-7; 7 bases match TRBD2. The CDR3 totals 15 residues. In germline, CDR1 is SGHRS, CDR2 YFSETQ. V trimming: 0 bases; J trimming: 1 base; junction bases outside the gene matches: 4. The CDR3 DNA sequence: TGCGCCAGCAGCTTGGCTAGCGGACATTCCTACGAGCAGTACTTC. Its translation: CASSLASGHSYEQYF.

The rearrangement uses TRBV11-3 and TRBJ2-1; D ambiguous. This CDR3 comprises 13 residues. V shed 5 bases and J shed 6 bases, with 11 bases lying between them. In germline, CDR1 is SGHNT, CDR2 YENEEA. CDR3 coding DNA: TGTGCCAGCAGCCCCCCGAGCAGCAATGAGCAGTTCTTC. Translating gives CASSPPSSNEQFF. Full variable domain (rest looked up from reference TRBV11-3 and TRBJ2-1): EAGVVQSPRYKIIEKKQPVAFWCNPISGHNTLYWYLQNLGQGPELLIRYENEEAVDDSQLPKDRFSAERLKGVDSTLKIQPAELGDSAVYLCASSPPSSNEQFFGPGTRLTVL.

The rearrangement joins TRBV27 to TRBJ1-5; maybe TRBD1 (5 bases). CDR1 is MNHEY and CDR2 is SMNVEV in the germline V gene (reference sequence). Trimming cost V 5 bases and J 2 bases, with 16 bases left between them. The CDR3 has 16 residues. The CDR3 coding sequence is TGTGCCAGCAGTGGCCCGGGGGGATTCGGCAATCAGCCCCAGCATTTT. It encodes CASSGPGGFGNQPQHF.

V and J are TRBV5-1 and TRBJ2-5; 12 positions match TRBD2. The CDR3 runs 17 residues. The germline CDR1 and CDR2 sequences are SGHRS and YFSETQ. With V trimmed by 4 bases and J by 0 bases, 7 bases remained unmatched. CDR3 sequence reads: CASSRFGLAGYQETQYF. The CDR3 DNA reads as TGCGCCAGCAGCCGTTTCGGACTAGCGGGGTACCAAGAGACCCAGTACTTC.

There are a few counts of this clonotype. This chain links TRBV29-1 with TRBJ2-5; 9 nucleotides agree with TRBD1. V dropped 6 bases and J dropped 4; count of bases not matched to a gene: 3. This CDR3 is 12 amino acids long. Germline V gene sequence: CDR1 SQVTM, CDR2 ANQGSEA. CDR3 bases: TGCAGCGTCAAACAGGGGGCAGAGACCCAGTACTTC. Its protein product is CSVKQGAETQYF.

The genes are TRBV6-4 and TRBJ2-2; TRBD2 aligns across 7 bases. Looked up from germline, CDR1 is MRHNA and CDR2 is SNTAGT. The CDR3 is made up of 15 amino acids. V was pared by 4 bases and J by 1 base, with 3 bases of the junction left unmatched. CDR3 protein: CASSGASGNTGELFF. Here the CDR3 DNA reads TGTGCCAGCAGTGGGGCTAGCGGGAACACCGGGGAGCTGTTTTTT.

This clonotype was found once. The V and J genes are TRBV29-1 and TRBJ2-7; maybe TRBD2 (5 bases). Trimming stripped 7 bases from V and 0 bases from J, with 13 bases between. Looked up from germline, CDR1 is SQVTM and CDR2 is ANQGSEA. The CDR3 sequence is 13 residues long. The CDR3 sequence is CSAGEWASYEQYF. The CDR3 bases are TGCAGCGCCGGGGAGTGGGCCTCCTACGAGCAGTACTTC.

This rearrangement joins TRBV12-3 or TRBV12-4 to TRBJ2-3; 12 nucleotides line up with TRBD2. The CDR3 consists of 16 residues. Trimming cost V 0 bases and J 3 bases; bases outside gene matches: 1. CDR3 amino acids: CASSLAGLAGTDTQYF. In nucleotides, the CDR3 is TGTGCCAGCAGTTTAGCTGGACTAGCGGGGACAGATACGCAGTATTTT.

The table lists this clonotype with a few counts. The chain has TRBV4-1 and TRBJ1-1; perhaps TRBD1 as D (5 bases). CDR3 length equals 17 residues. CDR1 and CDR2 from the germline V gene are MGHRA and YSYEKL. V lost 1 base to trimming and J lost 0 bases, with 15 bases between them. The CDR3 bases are TGCGCCAGCAGCCAAGGACAGTGGGGAGTCCTGAACACTGAAGCTTTCTTT. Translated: CASSQGQWGVLNTEAFF.

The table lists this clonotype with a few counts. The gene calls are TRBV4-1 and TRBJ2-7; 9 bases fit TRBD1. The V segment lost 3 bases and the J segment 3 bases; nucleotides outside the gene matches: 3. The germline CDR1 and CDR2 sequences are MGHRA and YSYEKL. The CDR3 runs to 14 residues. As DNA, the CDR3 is TGCGCCAGCAGCCAGAGGACAGGGGACTACGAGCAGTACTTC. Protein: CASSQRTGDYEQYF.

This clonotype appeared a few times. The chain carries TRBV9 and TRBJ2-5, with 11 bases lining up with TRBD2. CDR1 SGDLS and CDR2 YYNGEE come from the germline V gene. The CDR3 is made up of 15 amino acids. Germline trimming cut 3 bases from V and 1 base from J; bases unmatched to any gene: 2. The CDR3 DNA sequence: TGTGCCAGCAGCGCGGGGACTAGCGGCCAAGAGACCCAGTACTTC. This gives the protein CASSAGTSGQETQYF.

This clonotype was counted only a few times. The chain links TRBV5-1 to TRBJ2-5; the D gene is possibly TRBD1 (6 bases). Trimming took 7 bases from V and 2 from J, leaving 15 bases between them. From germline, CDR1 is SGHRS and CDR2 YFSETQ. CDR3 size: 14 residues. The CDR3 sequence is CASAWDKHQETQYF. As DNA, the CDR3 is TGCGCCAGCGCCTGGGACAAGCATCAAGAGACCCAGTACTTC.

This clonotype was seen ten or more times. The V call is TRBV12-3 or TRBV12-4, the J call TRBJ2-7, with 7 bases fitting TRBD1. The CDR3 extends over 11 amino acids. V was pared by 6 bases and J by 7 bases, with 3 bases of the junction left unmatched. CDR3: CASRYRGEQYF. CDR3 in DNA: TGTGCCAGCAGATACAGGGGTGAGCAGTACTTC.

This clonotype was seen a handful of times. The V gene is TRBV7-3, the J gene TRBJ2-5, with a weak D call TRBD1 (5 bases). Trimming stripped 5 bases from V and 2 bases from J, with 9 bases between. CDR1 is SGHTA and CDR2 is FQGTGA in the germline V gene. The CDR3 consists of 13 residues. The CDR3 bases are TGTGCCAGCAGCCAGACAGTTCAAGAGACCCAGTACTTC. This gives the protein CASSQTVQETQYF.

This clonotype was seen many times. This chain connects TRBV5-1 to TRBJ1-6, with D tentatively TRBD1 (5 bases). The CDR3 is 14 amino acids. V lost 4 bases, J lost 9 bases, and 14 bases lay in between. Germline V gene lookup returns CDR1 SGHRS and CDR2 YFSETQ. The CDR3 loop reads CASSPIEGRSPLHF. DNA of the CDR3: TGCGCCAGCAGCCCCATTGAGGGACGTTCACCCCTCCACTTT.

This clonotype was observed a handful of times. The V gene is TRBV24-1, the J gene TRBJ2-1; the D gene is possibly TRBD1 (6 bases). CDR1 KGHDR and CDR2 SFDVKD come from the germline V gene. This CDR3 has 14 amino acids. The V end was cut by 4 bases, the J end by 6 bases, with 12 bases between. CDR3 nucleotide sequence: TGTGCCACCAGTGACAGGGGAATCGGCAATGAGCAGTTCTTC. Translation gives CATSDRGIGNEQFF.